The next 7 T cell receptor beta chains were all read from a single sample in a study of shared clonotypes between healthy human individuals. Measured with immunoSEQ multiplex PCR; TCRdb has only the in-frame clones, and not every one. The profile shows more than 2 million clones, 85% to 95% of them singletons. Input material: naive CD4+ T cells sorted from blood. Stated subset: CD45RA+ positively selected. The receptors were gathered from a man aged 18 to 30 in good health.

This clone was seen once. This chain's CDR3 is CAISELETGYTGELFF. The CDR3 DNA reads TGTGCCATCAGTGAGTTGGAGACAGGGTACACCGGGGAGCTGTTTTTT. The V and J genes are TRBV10-3 and TRBJ2-2; 7 bases agree with TRBD1. The germline gives CDR1 ENHRY, CDR2 SYGVKD. V was pared by 1 base and J by 3 bases, with 5 bases of the junction left unmatched. The CDR3 spans 16 residues.

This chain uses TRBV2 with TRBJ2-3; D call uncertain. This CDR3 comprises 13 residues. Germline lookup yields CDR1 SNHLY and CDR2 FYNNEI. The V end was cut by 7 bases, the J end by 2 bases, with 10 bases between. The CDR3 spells CASIAENTDTQYF. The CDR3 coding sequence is TGTGCCAGCATTGCGGAAAACACAGATACGCAGTATTTT.

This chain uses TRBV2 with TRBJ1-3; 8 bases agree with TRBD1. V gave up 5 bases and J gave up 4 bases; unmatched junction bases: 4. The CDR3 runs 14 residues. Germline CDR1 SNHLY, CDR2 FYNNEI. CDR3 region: CASSLDRDGNTIYF. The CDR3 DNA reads TGTGCCAGCAGTTTGGACAGGGACGGAAACACCATATATTTT.

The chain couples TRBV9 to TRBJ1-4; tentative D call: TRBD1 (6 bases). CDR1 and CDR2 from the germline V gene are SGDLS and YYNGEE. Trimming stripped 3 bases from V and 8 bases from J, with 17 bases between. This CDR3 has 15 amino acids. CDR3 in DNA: TGTGCCAGCAGCGCAGGCTCCGGGACACCAGAAAAACTGTTTTTT. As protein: CASSAGSGTPEKLFF.

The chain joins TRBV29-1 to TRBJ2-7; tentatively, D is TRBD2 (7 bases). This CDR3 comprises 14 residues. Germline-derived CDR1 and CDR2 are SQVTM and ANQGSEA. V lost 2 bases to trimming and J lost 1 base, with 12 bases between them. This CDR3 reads CSVERGARSYEQYF. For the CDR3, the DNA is TGCAGCGTTGAACGGGGGGCACGGTCCTACGAGCAGTACTTC.

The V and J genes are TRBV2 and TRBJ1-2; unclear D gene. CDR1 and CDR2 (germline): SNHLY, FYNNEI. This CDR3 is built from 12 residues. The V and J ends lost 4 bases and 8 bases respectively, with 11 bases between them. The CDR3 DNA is TGTGCCAGCAGTGGCGACATTACGGGCTACACCTTC. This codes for CASSGDITGYTF.

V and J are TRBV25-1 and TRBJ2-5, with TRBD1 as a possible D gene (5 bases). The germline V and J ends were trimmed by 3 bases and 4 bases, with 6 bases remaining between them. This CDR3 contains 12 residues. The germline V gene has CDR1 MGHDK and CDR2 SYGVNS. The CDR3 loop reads CASSDRVETQYF. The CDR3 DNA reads TGTGCCAGCAGTGACAGGGTAGAGACCCAGTACTTC.